The clone carrying this T cell receptor beta chain was seen only once. This sample was included in a study of graft-versus-host responses after intestinal transplantation. With 8 bases removed from V and 5 bases from J, the gap between germline ends came to 21 bases. The CDR3 loop spans 15 amino acids. Germline V gene sequence: CDR1 MGHDK, CDR2 SYGVNS. Profiled with immunoSEQ multiplex PCR; TCRdb holds only in-frame clones, not every one. The data contain some 8,000 clones, about a third of them singletons. The chain combines TRBV25-1 with TRBJ1-2, with a possible D match to TRBD1 (6 bases). Material: alloreactive CD4+ T cells from a mixed lymphocyte reaction culture, obtained before intestinal transplant. Indicated subset: CFSE-low proliferating T cells sorted from roughly 6-day pre-transplant mixed lymphocyte reaction (GvH or HvG direction). This sequence originates from a human patient who received an intestinal transplant. The CDR3 region is CASSKGGGREYGYTF. The DNA for the CDR3 is TGTGCCAGCTCCAAGGGGGGAGGGCGCGAATATGGCTACACCTTC.